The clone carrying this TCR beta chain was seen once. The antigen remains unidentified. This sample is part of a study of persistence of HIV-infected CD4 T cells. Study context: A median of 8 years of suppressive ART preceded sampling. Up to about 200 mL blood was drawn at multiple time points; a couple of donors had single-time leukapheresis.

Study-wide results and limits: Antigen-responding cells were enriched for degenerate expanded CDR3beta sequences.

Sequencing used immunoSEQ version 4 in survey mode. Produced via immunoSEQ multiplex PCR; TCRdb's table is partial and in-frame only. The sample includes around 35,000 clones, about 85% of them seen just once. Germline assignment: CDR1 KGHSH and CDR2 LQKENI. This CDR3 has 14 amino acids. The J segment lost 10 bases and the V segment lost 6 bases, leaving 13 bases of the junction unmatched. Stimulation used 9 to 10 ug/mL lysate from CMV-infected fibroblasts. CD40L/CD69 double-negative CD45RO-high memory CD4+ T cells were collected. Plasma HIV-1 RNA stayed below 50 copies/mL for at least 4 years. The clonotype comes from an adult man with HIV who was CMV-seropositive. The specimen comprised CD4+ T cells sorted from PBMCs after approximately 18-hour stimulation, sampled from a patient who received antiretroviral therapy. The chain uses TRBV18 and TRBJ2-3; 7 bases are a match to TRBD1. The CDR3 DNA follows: TGTGCCAGCTCGCAAGGGGGACAGTCCCAATCGCAGTATTTT. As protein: CASSQGGQSQSQYF.